These 26 T cell receptor beta chains were all obtained from the same sample, sequenced in a study of T cell responses to AZD1222 COVID-19 vaccine (dated by TCRdb to about 2021). Library prep was done by the immunoSEQ multiplex PCR assay. The clones in this table, taken by TCRdb from immuneACCESS, are in-frame only. Not every clone is retained; where verified, under half of the shortfall comes from an unresolved V gene, and the cause of the rest is unknown. The sample records roughly 100,000 clones, 88% of which are singletons. Over 6.5% of the sample lies in the top ten. According to the study, the label for this sample's time point signals: baseline before first vaccination. This sample comprised peripheral blood, obtained on day 0 of AZD1222 vaccination. The receptors derive from an adult in good health.

V and J are TRBV28 and TRBJ2-1, with D perhaps TRBD2 (6 bases). The V and J ends lost 7 bases and 9 bases respectively, with 16 bases between them. Per germline, CDR1 MDHEN and CDR2 SYDVKM. This CDR3 comprises 13 residues. The chain's CDR3 is CASTRLEFGEQFF. CDR3 DNA sequence: TGTGCCAGCACCCGACTAGAATTCGGTGAGCAGTTCTTC.

This clone was observed a few times. V gene TRBV6-1 combines with J gene TRBJ2-1; 11 bases agree with TRBD2. Unmatched junction bases numbered 4, after V lost 4 bases and J lost 2 bases. CDR1 and CDR2 (germline): MNHNS, SASEGT. This CDR3 has 16 amino acids. The CDR3 here is CASSALAGGPYNEQFF. DNA for the CDR3: TGTGCCAGCAGTGCCCTAGCGGGGGGACCCTACAATGAGCAGTTCTTC.

The chain recombines TRBV7-8 with TRBJ1-4, with 10 bases lining up with TRBD1. CDR1 is SGHVS, CDR2 FQNEAQ, per germline. CDR3 length equals 20 residues. After removal of 4 bases from V and 5 bases from J, the junction contained 19 bases not matched to a gene. In DNA, the CDR3 is TGTGCCAGCAGCTCCGTCCCGGGACAGGGGTACGAGGCCCTAAATGAAAAACTGTTTTTT. Translated, it gives CASSSVPGQGYEALNEKLFF.

J is TRBJ1-2 and V is TRBV7-8, with unresolved D. Looked up from germline, CDR1 is SGHVS and CDR2 is FQNEAQ. Deletions cut 4 bases from V and 2 bases from J, with 8 bases between. The CDR3 has 13 residues. The CDR3: CASSSGRNYGYTF. For the CDR3, the DNA is TGTGCCAGCAGCTCCGGACGGAACTATGGCTACACCTTC.

The gene calls are TRBV7-9 and TRBJ2-1; weak D call: TRBD2 (6 bases). The CDR3 totals 14 residues. Per the germline V gene, CDR1 is SEHNR and CDR2 is FQNEAQ (reference sequence). Trimming left V 4 bases short and J 3 bases short, with 10 bases between. The CDR3 DNA follows: TGTGCCAGCAGCTCTTCCGGGAGCTACAATGAGCAGTTCTTC. This sequence encodes CASSSSGSYNEQFF.

V usage is TRBV12-3 or TRBV12-4 and J usage is TRBJ1-6; D is undetermined. Trimming removed 8 bases at V and 5 bases at J, with 7 bases between. CDR3 length: 12 residues. The CDR3 DNA reads as TGTGCCAGCCGTCTGGATAATTCACCCCTCCACTTT. Protein: CASRLDNSPLHF.

The gene calls are TRBV28 and TRBJ1-1, with a tentative D call TRBD1 (5 bases). The length of the CDR3 is 13 residues. Trimming removed 7 bases at V and 3 bases at J, with 12 bases between. The germline CDR1 and CDR2 sequences are MDHEN and SYDVKM. CDR3 sequence reads: CASKRQGDTEAFF. The CDR3 nucleotides are TGTGCCAGCAAGAGGCAGGGCGACACTGAAGCTTTCTTT. The full variable domain, with the rest looked up from reference TRBV28 and TRBJ1-1, is DVKVTQSSRYLVKRTGEKVFLECVQDMDHENMFWYRQDPGLGLRLIYFSYDVKMKEKGDIPEGYSVSREKKERFSLILESASTNQTSMYLCASKRQGDTEAFFGQGTRLTVV.

V gene TRBV29-1 combines with J gene TRBJ2-1, with TRBD1 identical over 7 bases. CDR1 and CDR2 from the germline V gene are SQVTM and ANQGSEA. V lost 7 bases, J lost 6 bases, and 6 bases stayed unmatched. The CDR3 covers 12 residues. The CDR3: CSAVTGSNEQFF. The CDR3 nucleotides are TGCAGCGCTGTGACAGGGAGCAATGAGCAGTTCTTC.

Here the CDR3 DNA reads TGTGCCAGCAGTGGGACTTTTGGGGCCAACGTCCTGACTTTC. Its translation: CASSGTFGANVLTF. V gene TRBV2 combines with J gene TRBJ2-6; weak D call: TRBD2 (5 bases). Germline assignment: CDR1 SNHLY and CDR2 FYNNEI. Trimming stripped 4 bases from V and 3 bases from J, with 7 bases between. The CDR3 has 14 residues.

The chain couples TRBV28 to TRBJ2-1, with D tentatively TRBD1 (6 bases). Germline CDR1 reads MDHEN; CDR2 reads SYDVKM. The V end lost 2 bases, the J end lost 11 bases, and 16 bases lay between the germline ends. The CDR3 has 14 amino acids. The CDR3 reads CASSLTGFLVQQFF. The CDR3 region has the DNA TGTGCCAGCAGTTTAACAGGGTTTTTGGTTCAGCAGTTCTTC.

This clone was found once. The CDR3 region is CASSELAYTGELFF. The CDR3 coding sequence is TGTGCCAGCAGTGAACTAGCATACACCGGGGAGCTGTTTTTT. This chain links TRBV2 with TRBJ2-2; D is possibly TRBD2 (5 bases). V was trimmed by 2 bases and J by 3 bases, leaving 7 bases between them. In germline, CDR1 is SNHLY, CDR2 FYNNEI. The CDR3 covers 14 residues.

This chain links TRBV7-2 with TRBJ1-4; possible D gene TRBD1, 6 bases. The CDR3 length is 13 residues. From germline, CDR1 is SGHTA and CDR2 FQGNSA. Trimming left V 6 bases short and J 7 bases short, with 12 bases between. The CDR3 sequence is CASSQDSAEKLFF. The CDR3 nucleotides are TGTGCCAGCAGTCAGGACAGCGCTGAAAAACTGTTTTTT.

The J gene is TRBJ2-1, the V gene TRBV18; D is perhaps TRBD2 (5 bases). This CDR3 is built from 16 residues. Germline V gene lookup returns CDR1 KGHSH and CDR2 LQKENI. Deletions cut 3 bases from V and 0 bases from J, with 12 bases between. DNA for the CDR3: TGTGCCAGCTCACCGCAGGAGCGGAGCTCCTACAATGAGCAGTTCTTC. This gives the protein CASSPQERSSYNEQFF.

J is TRBJ2-6 and V is TRBV9; D call uncertain. Germline CDR1 and CDR2: SGDLS and YYNGEE. The CDR3 length is 16 residues. V was trimmed by 0 bases and J by 1 base, leaving 8 bases between them. The CDR3, as DNA: TGTGCCAGCAGCGTAGGTCGAGGATCTGGGGCCAACGTCCTGACTTTC. It translates to CASSVGRGSGANVLTF.

The V call is TRBV19, the J call TRBJ2-3, with 10 bases lining up with TRBD2. V was pared by 4 bases and J by 7 bases, with 11 bases of the junction left unmatched. CDR3 length: 16 residues. Per the germline V gene, CDR1 is LNHDA and CDR2 is SQIVND (reference sequence). The CDR3: CASSNALAGASYTQYF. For the CDR3, the DNA is TGTGCCAGTAGTAACGCTCTAGCGGGAGCTTCTTATACGCAGTATTTT.

The rearrangement joins TRBV5-1 to TRBJ1-1; possibly TRBD1 for D (5 bases). Germline V gives CDR1 SGHRS, CDR2 YFSETQ. V lost 0 bases and J lost 1, with 10 bases in between. The CDR3 loop spans 15 amino acids. This chain's CDR3 is CASSLGGHQNTEAFF. CDR3 DNA: TGCGCCAGCAGCTTGGGCGGACACCAGAACACTGAAGCTTTCTTT.

This clone was detected only once. The V gene is TRBV6-5, the J gene TRBJ2-5; weak D call: TRBD2 (5 bases). The CDR3 runs to 15 residues. From germline, CDR1 is MNHEY and CDR2 SVGAGI. The V end lost 0 bases, the J end lost 0 bases, and 8 bases lay between the germline ends. CDR3: CASSYSIGNQETQYF. Here the CDR3 DNA reads TGTGCCAGCAGTTACTCGATCGGGAACCAAGAGACCCAGTACTTC.

J is TRBJ1-2 and V is TRBV28; D call uncertain. V was clipped by 4 bases and J by 4 bases, with 13 bases between them. Germline loops: CDR1 MDHEN, CDR2 SYDVKM. The CDR3 totals 14 residues. CDR3 DNA sequence: TGTGCCAGCAGTTCCCCGGCTCGTATCTATGGCTACACCTTC. It specifies CASSSPARIYGYTF.

The chain has TRBV28 and TRBJ2-7; D may be TRBD1 or TRBD2 (5 bases each). CDR3 length: 15 amino acids. V shed 6 bases and J shed 3 bases, with 18 bases lying between them. Looked up from germline, CDR1 is MDHEN and CDR2 is SYDVKM. CDR3 residues: CASRTAQAGNYEQYF. The CDR3 bases are TGTGCCAGCAGAACCGCACAGGCCGGGAACTACGAGCAGTACTTC.

Only a few counts were recorded for this clone. The chain links TRBV11-2 to TRBJ2-7, with unresolved D. Trimming took 1 base from V and 0 from J, leaving 19 bases between them. CDR1 SGHAT and CDR2 FQNNGV come from the germline V gene. The CDR3 length is 18 residues. For the CDR3, the DNA is TGTGCCAGCAGCTTAGGTGGGCCATCTCGTGGAATCTCCTACGAGCAGTACTTC. Translating it yields CASSLGGPSRGISYEQYF.

This chain uses TRBV5-1 with TRBJ2-7; 8 positions match TRBD1. Germline V gene lookup returns CDR1 SGHRS and CDR2 YFSETQ. The CDR3 has 14 amino acids. The trim removed 3 bases at V and 13 bases at J, leaving 15 bases unmatched. The CDR3 is CASSWEMGQAWSYF. The CDR3, as DNA: TGCGCCAGCAGCTGGGAGATGGGACAGGCGTGGAGTTACTTC.

The chain is built from TRBV5-4 and TRBJ1-4; TRBD1 agrees at 11 bases. Trimming took 2 bases from V and 6 from J; bases not matched to a gene: 9. In germline, CDR1 is SGHNT, CDR2 YYREEE (reference sequence). The CDR3 consists of 17 residues. The CDR3 loop reads CASSFLDRDRGYEKLFF. The CDR3 nucleotides are TGTGCCAGCAGCTTTTTAGACCGGGACAGGGGGTATGAAAAACTGTTTTTT. Based on the CDR3 plus reference TRBV5-4 and TRBJ1-4, the full variable domain is ETGVTQSPTHLIKTRGQQVTLRCSSQSGHNTVSWYQQALGQGPQFIFQYYREEENGRGNFPPRFSGLQFPNYSSELNVNALELDDSALYLCASSFLDRDRGYEKLFFGSGTQLSVL.

This clone was detected once. The chain couples TRBV6-2 or TRBV6-3 to TRBJ2-7, with 10 positions matching TRBD1. This CDR3 is built from 18 residues. Germline values: CDR1 MNHEY, CDR2 SVGEGT. Trimming removed 5 bases from V and 0 bases from J; junction bases left unmatched: 13. The CDR3, as DNA: TGTGCCAGCAGTCGGAGGAGCGGGACAGGGGCAAGCTCCTACGAGCAGTACTTC. It specifies CASSRRSGTGASSYEQYF.

CDR3 amino acids: CASSQEARQVPSPLHF. The CDR3 DNA sequence: TGTGCCAGCAGCCAAGAGGCGCGCCAGGTTCCTTCACCCCTCCACTTT. J is TRBJ1-6 and V is TRBV3-1 (or the pseudogene TRBV3-2); no firm D call. The V gene's germline CDR1 is LGHDT and CDR2 YNNKEL (reference sequence). The CDR3 spans 16 residues. Between the trimmed V and J ends, which lost 0 bases and 9 bases, there was a span of 15 bases.

This rearrangement joins TRBV15 to TRBJ1-5, with D hard to call. Trimming cost V 1 base and J 3 bases, with 10 bases left between them. CDR3 length: 15 residues. CDR1 is LNHNV and CDR2 is YYDKDF in the germline V gene (reference sequence). The CDR3 nucleotides read TGTGCCACCAGCAGAGTAGGAGGAGACAATCAGCCCCAGCATTTT. Amino acid sequence: CATSRVGGDNQPQHF.

Comment on this clone: At one of its ends the junction is not consistent with the germline gene, which may arise from a read error. V is TRBV6-5 and J is TRBJ1-5, with D possibly TRBD1 on 6 matching bases. Germline CDR1 and CDR2: MNHEY and SVGAGI. The CDR3 consists of 14 residues. CDR3 loop: CASSYSRTGSPVYF. The CDR3 nucleotides are TGTGCCAGCAGTTACTCCAGAACAGGGTCTCCCGTCTATTTT.